This T cell receptor (beta chain) is from a study of shared clonotypes between healthy human individuals. Study conclusions and caveats: Even with large depth, rarefaction showed that sorted-subset sequencing was incomplete. Memory subsets had estimated richness that was generally smaller than that of naive subsets.

A note on this clone: Its matching antigen is unknown.

Each subset's genomic DNA was split evenly across several immunoSEQ plates. The protocol was immunoSEQ multiplex PCR, while the TCRdb copy is restricted to in-frame clones and leaves out a portion. Among a few million clones, around 94% were seen once, and the ten largest hold about 0.13%. The sequenced sample was naive CD4+ T cells sorted from blood. As for subset: CD45RA+ positively selected. This TCR came from a man aged 18 to 30 in good health.

In DNA form, the CDR3 reads TGTGCCAGCAGCGTAGCTGTTACGGAGACCCAGTACTTC. This gives the protein CASSVAVTETQYF. The chain employs TRBV9 and TRBJ2-5, with no clear D. The CDR3 has 13 residues. Trimming took off 0 bases at V and 5 bases at J, with 8 bases between the two ends. Germline CDR1 and CDR2: SGDLS and YYNGEE.